The 3 T cell receptor beta chains below were found in one sample sequenced in a study of blood T cell repertoires in COVID-19. The data were produced by immunoSEQ multiplex PCR, yet TCRdb's version contains in-frame clones alone and is incomplete. Altogether roughly 200,000 clones are present, 75% to 90% being singletons, with the ten largest covering approximately 6.9%. The specimen sequenced was peripheral blood. Receptors originate from a man in his sixties with acute or convalescent COVID-19.

The chain joins TRBV6-5 to TRBJ1-5, with 7 bases fitting TRBD1. In germline, CDR1 is MNHEY, CDR2 SVGAGI. The ends lost 4 bases at V and 7 bases at J; junction bases unmatched: 10. The CDR3 loop spans 15 amino acids. CDR3 DNA sequence: TGTGCCAGCAGTTCCTCGGGACAGAAAGGGCAGCCCCAGCATTTT. It specifies CASSSSGQKGQPQHF.

This clone has only one observation. This chain links TRBV5-1 with TRBJ2-1; 10 nucleotides line up with TRBD2. The CDR3 has 14 amino acids. V trimming: 4 bases; J trimming: 4 bases; junction bases outside the gene matches: 2. CDR1 and CDR2 (germline): SGHRS, YFSETQ. CDR3 sequence reads: CASSIAGGYNEQFF. The CDR3 DNA reads as TGCGCCAGCAGCATAGCGGGAGGTTACAATGAGCAGTTCTTC.

The chain's CDR3 is CASSPRDSGIGEQYF. In nucleotides, the CDR3 is TGTGCCAGCAGCCCCCGGGATAGCGGGATTGGAGAGCAGTACTTC. The chain recombines TRBV3-1 (or the pseudogene TRBV3-2) with TRBJ2-7; 8 bases line up with TRBD2. The germline CDR1 and CDR2 sequences are LGHDT and YNNKEL (reference sequence). The J segment lost 7 bases and the V segment lost 4 bases, leaving 12 bases of the junction unmatched. CDR3 length: 15 residues.